These 21 T cell receptor beta chains were all obtained from the same sample, sequenced in a study of blood T cell repertoires in COVID-19. TCRdb's table, derived via immunoSEQ multiplex PCR, lists solely in-frame clones and lacks some. Of about 34,000 clones in the sample, around 90% are singletons; the top ten hold roughly 19%. The specimen was peripheral blood. The source of these receptors is a man older than 75 with acute or convalescent COVID-19.

This chain links TRBV7-9 with TRBJ1-3; 7 nucleotides align to TRBD1. This CDR3 region has 14 residues. Trimming removed 4 bases from V and 4 bases from J; junction bases left unmatched: 4. The germline V gene has CDR1 SEHNR and CDR2 FQNEAQ (reference sequence). For the CDR3, the DNA is TGTGCCAGCAGCTCCGGGACAGTGGGAAACACCATATATTTT. Translated: CASSSGTVGNTIYF.

The chain is built from TRBV6-1 and TRBJ2-6; D not certain. V lost 2 bases and J lost 0, with 11 bases in between. CDR3 length equals 17 residues. The germline V gene has CDR1 MNHNS and CDR2 SASEGT. The CDR3 DNA reads as TGTGCCAGCAGTGAATGGCAGATCTTCTCTGGGGCCAACGTCCTGACTTTC. Translating gives CASSEWQIFSGANVLTF.

This chain joins TRBV5-8 and TRBJ1-4, with TRBD1 identical over 8 bases. Germline assignment: CDR1 SGHTS and CDR2 YDEGEE. This CDR3 is built from 15 residues. V shed 4 bases and J 0 bases; nucleotides not matched to a gene: 2. CDR3 region: CASSIQGATNEKLFF. The CDR3 DNA is TGTGCCAGCAGCATACAGGGGGCAACTAATGAAAAACTGTTTTTT.

This chain's CDR3 is CASSPDSTYNEQFF. The CDR3 region has the DNA TGTGCCAGCAGTCCTGACAGTACCTACAATGAGCAGTTCTTC. V is TRBV27 and J is TRBJ2-1; TRBD1 is a possible D gene (5 bases). Trimming shortened V by 5 bases and J by 2 bases, and 10 bases separated the two germline ends. The CDR3 spans 14 residues. Germline V gives CDR1 MNHEY, CDR2 SMNVEV (reference sequence).

J is TRBJ1-1 and V is TRBV2; tentative D call: TRBD1 (5 bases). Germline-derived CDR1 and CDR2 are SNHLY and FYNNEI. V lost 2 bases and J lost 2, with 9 bases in between. CDR3 length: 14 residues. CDR3 in amino acids: CASSEIRGNTEAFF. DNA of the CDR3: TGTGCCAGCAGTGAAATAAGGGGAAACACTGAAGCTTTCTTT. The full variable domain, with the rest looked up from reference TRBV2 and TRBJ1-1, is EPEVTQTPSHQVTQMGQEVILRCVPISNHLYFYWYRQILGQKVEFLVSFYNNEISEKSEIFDDQFSVERPDGSNFTLKIRSTKLEDSAMYFCASSEIRGNTEAFFGQGTRLTVV.

This chain connects TRBV9 to TRBJ1-1; no firm D call. CDR3 length equals 12 residues. Looked up from germline, CDR1 is SGDLS and CDR2 is YYNGEE. V was trimmed by 2 bases and J by 2 bases, leaving 4 bases between them. CDR3 coding DNA: TGTGCCAGCAGCGTGGCCAACACTGAAGCTTTCTTT. Translating gives CASSVANTEAFF.

The chain uses TRBV24-1 and TRBJ2-5; D gene ambiguous. The length of the CDR3 is 14 residues. Trimming left V 3 bases short and J 1 base short, with 8 bases between. Germline CDR1 is KGHDR and CDR2 is SFDVKD. CDR3 DNA: TGTGCCACCAGTGATGTTGGTAGCCAAGAGACCCAGTACTTC. The encoded protein is CATSDVGSQETQYF.

The V gene is TRBV11-2, the J gene TRBJ1-2; D might be TRBD1 (6 bases). The length of the CDR3 is 13 residues. Germline V gene data show CDR1 as SGHAT and CDR2 as FQNNGV. The V end was cut by 4 bases, the J end by 8 bases, with 14 bases between. The CDR3 region is CASSWGRGIGYTF. As DNA, the CDR3 is TGTGCCAGCAGCTGGGGCAGGGGCATAGGCTACACCTTC.

The chain recombines TRBV24-1 with TRBJ2-7; D is unclear. Looked up from germline, CDR1 is KGHDR and CDR2 is SFDVKD. V dropped 9 bases and J dropped 12 bases, with 17 bases sitting between them. This CDR3 region has 11 residues. The CDR3 spells CATGTGSLMYF. The DNA for the CDR3 is TGTGCCACCGGAACCGGGTCCCTTATGTACTTC.

The V gene is TRBV3-1 (or the pseudogene TRBV3-2), the J gene TRBJ2-2; 7 bases fit TRBD1. In germline, CDR1 is LGHDT, CDR2 YNNKEL (reference sequence). The length of the CDR3 is 15 residues. Trimming took 4 bases from V and 3 from J; bases not matched to a gene: 5. CDR3 loop: CASSLRGQYTGELFF. The CDR3, as DNA: TGTGCCAGCAGCCTTCGGGGACAGTACACCGGGGAGCTGTTTTTT.

The J gene is TRBJ2-3, the V gene TRBV2, with TRBD2 matching 8 bases. CDR3 size: 15 residues. Per germline, CDR1 SNHLY and CDR2 FYNNEI. J lost 2 bases, V lost 6 bases, and 7 bases had no gene match. The CDR3 is CASRWRRGDTDTQYF. CDR3 in DNA: TGTGCCAGCAGATGGCGGCGGGGGGACACAGATACGCAGTATTTT.

This clone was detected only a few times. V is TRBV5-1 and J is TRBJ1-1; 10 nucleotides align to TRBD1. This CDR3 is 17 amino acids long. Germline values: CDR1 SGHRS, CDR2 YFSETQ. The V gene end was trimmed by 2 bases and the J gene end by 4 bases; junction bases not matched to a gene: 11. The CDR3 here is CASSFSTSGQGFTEAFF. The CDR3 coding sequence is TGCGCCAGCAGCTTCTCTACGTCGGGACAGGGGTTCACTGAAGCTTTCTTT.

This clone has just a few counts. The chain uses TRBV28 and TRBJ1-5; D call uncertain. CDR3 length: 14 amino acids. Trimming pared 6 bases from V and 5 bases from J, leaving 14 bases between. Per the germline V gene, CDR1 is MDHEN and CDR2 is SYDVKM. The CDR3 nucleotides read TGTGCCAGCAGCCTTATCTGGGGAGATCAGCCCCAGCATTTT. It is translated as CASSLIWGDQPQHF. The full variable domain, rest sourced from reference TRBV28 and TRBJ1-5, is DVKVTQSSRYLVKRTGEKVFLECVQDMDHENMFWYRQDPGLGLRLIYFSYDVKMKEKGDIPEGYSVSREKKERFSLILESASTNQTSMYLCASSLIWGDQPQHFGDGTRLSIL.

J is TRBJ2-5 and V is TRBV18; D gene ambiguous. Trimming stripped 2 bases from V and 4 bases from J, with 8 bases between. Germline-derived CDR1 and CDR2 are KGHSH and LQKENI. The CDR3 contains 13 residues. DNA for the CDR3: TGTGCCAGCTCACCATTCTCGGGAGAGACCCAGTACTTC. Translating gives CASSPFSGETQYF.

The chain employs TRBV3-1 (or the pseudogene TRBV3-2) and TRBJ2-2; D is unresolved. The CDR3 length is 14 residues. In germline, CDR1 is LGHDT, CDR2 YNNKEL (reference sequence). The V end was cut by 1 base, the J end by 6 bases, with 9 bases between. In DNA, the CDR3 is TGTGCCAGCAGCCAAGGTCGCCGGGCCGGGGAGCTGTTTTTT. Encoded protein: CASSQGRRAGELFF.

This clone is large (0.1 to 1%). This sequence joins TRBV6-4 and TRBJ2-6; D not resolved. From germline, CDR1 is MRHNA and CDR2 SNTAGT. This CDR3 has 15 amino acids. V dropped 2 bases and J dropped 0 bases, with 5 bases sitting between them. This chain's CDR3 is CASSDEHSGANVLTF. The CDR3 nucleotides read TGTGCCAGCAGTGACGAGCACTCTGGGGCCAACGTCCTGACTTTC.

The rearrangement uses TRBV5-4 and TRBJ2-5, with TRBD2 matching over 9 bases. The CDR3 consists of 16 residues. Germline loops: CDR1 SGHNT, CDR2 YYREEE (reference sequence). With V trimmed by 3 bases and J by 2 bases, 8 bases remained unmatched. The CDR3 nucleotides read TGTGCCAGCAGCTCCCGGGCGGGGGGGCTTCAAGAGACCCAGTACTTC. It is translated as CASSSRAGGLQETQYF.

This chain joins TRBV6-2 or TRBV6-3 and TRBJ2-1; D may be TRBD2 (6 bases). The CDR3 runs to 14 residues. Germline-derived CDR1 and CDR2 are MNHEY and SVGEGT. V was pared by 2 bases and J by 7 bases, with 12 bases between. The CDR3 DNA sequence: TGTGCCAGCAGTTACCCGCCTAGCGTGAATGAGCAGTTCTTC. It is translated as CASSYPPSVNEQFF.

The genes are TRBV7-3 and TRBJ2-3, with 11 positions matching TRBD2. The trim removed 5 bases at V and 3 bases at J, leaving 19 bases unmatched. The CDR3 spans 20 residues. Germline CDR1 SGHTA, CDR2 FQGTGA. The CDR3 DNA is TGTGCCAGCAGCCCACCACCGACACTTCGGACTAGCGGGTGGACAGATACGCAGTATTTT. Encoded protein: CASSPPPTLRTSGWTDTQYF. Filled out from reference TRBV7-3 and TRBJ2-3, the complete variable domain reads GAGVSQTPSNKVTEKGKYVELRCDPISGHTALYWYRQSLGQGPEFLIYFQGTGAADDSGLPNDRFFAVRPEGSVSTLKIQRTERGDSAVYLCASSPPPTLRTSGWTDTQYFGPGTRLTVL.

This sequence joins TRBV27 and TRBJ1-5, with 7 positions matching TRBD1. In germline, CDR1 is MNHEY, CDR2 SMNVEV (reference sequence). V gave up 6 bases and J gave up 1 base; unmatched junction bases: 6. The CDR3 has 15 residues. The CDR3 region is CASSPGQWSNQPQHF. The CDR3 bases are TGTGCCAGCAGCCCGGGACAGTGGAGCAATCAGCCCCAGCATTTT.

V and J are TRBV4-2 and TRBJ1-2, with 9 bases aligning to TRBD1. The CDR3 sequence is 14 residues long. Germline assignment: CDR1 LGHNA and CDR2 YNFKEQ. J gave up 8 bases and V 3 bases, and 7 bases lay outside the gene matches. The DNA for the CDR3 is TGTGCCAGCAGCCATCCACAGGGGGCTCTAGGCTACACCTTC. Amino acid sequence: CASSHPQGALGYTF.